The 17 T cell receptor beta chains listed next were all sequenced from one sample in a study of PD-1 blockade in mismatch repair-deficient tumors. The assay was immunoSEQ multiplex PCR, and TCRdb's table has in-frame clones only and misses some. This table has about 120,000 clones, approximately 80% appearing once. The input for sequencing was peripheral blood, taken 60 weeks after starting pembrolizumab. The receptor source for this set is an adult with mismatch repair-deficient cancer.

This clone was observed a few times. The chain carries TRBV7-6 and TRBJ2-3; no definite D call. This CDR3 has 16 residues. Trimming pared 3 bases from V and 2 bases from J, leaving 15 bases between. Germline CDR1 and CDR2: SGHVS and FNYEAQ. The CDR3 bases are TGTGCCAGCAGCTTCATTGGCGGTAGCCCCACAGATACGCAGTATTTT. It specifies CASSFIGGSPTDTQYF.

This clone was observed a single time. The V gene is TRBV6-5, the J gene TRBJ2-5, with 8 bases matching TRBD2. J was trimmed by 5 bases and V by 4 bases; bases with no gene match: 6. The CDR3 has 14 residues. The V gene's germline CDR1 is MNHEY and CDR2 SVGAGI. The CDR3 sequence: CASSSPGGRETQYF. The CDR3 bases are TGTGCCAGCAGTTCCCCGGGAGGGAGGGAGACCCAGTACTTC.

CDR3 nucleotides: TGTGCCAGCAGCTTAAGGGGGCAGGGTCACAATGAGCAGTTCTTC. Protein: CASSLRGQGHNEQFF. V gene TRBV7-3 combines with J gene TRBJ2-1, with D tentatively TRBD1 (6 bases). With 1 base removed from V and 5 bases from J, the gap between germline ends came to 12 bases. Germline CDR1 SGHTA, CDR2 FQGTGA. The CDR3 length is 15 residues.

This clone was counted many times. This sample includes further DNA sequences coding for the same CDR3. This chain links TRBV28 with TRBJ2-1, with D possibly matching TRBD2 (6 bases). The ends were cut back, 6 bases at V and 5 bases at J, with 17 bases in the middle. In germline, CDR1 is MDHEN, CDR2 SYDVKM. This CDR3 is built from 15 residues. The CDR3 loop reads CASSGAGRANNEQFF. For the CDR3, the DNA is TGTGCCAGCAGCGGAGCGGGCAGGGCAAACAATGAGCAGTTCTTC.

The chain recombines TRBV5-8 with TRBJ2-2, with TRBD2 matching 10 bases. The germline V gene has CDR1 SGHTS and CDR2 YDEGEE. The junction had 4 bases not matched to a gene; V was cut back by 2 bases and J by 0 bases. The CDR3 totals 17 residues. CDR3 amino acids: CASSFPTSGTNTGELFF. The CDR3 nucleotides read TGTGCCAGCAGCTTTCCTACTAGCGGGACGAACACCGGGGAGCTGTTTTTT.

The chain links TRBV27 to TRBJ2-3, with 12 bases fitting TRBD2. Germline V gives CDR1 MNHEY, CDR2 SMNVEV (reference sequence). CDR3 length equals 14 residues. V was clipped by 5 bases and J by 9 bases; unmatched bases: 6. The CDR3, as DNA: TGTGCCAGCAGTCTAGCGGGAGGGGCGGCGACGCAGTATTTT. It codes for CASSLAGGAATQYF.

V and J are TRBV6-5 and TRBJ2-3; the D gene is possibly TRBD1 (6 bases). The germline CDR1 and CDR2 sequences are MNHEY and SVGAGI. This CDR3 comprises 15 residues. V was cut by 6 bases and J by 2 bases, with 15 bases left in between. The CDR3 nucleotides read TGTGCCAGCAGACACCCAGGGGACATCACAGATACGCAGTATTTT. This sequence encodes CASRHPGDITDTQYF.

The genes are TRBV4-2 and TRBJ2-2, with 10 bases matching TRBD2. The germline CDR1 and CDR2 sequences are LGHNA and YNFKEQ. V trimming: 4 bases; J trimming: 5 bases; junction bases outside the gene matches: 7. This CDR3 spans 16 amino acids. CDR3 residues: CASSPSGRAVTGELFF. The CDR3 DNA follows: TGTGCCAGCAGCCCCAGCGGGAGGGCCGTTACCGGGGAGCTGTTTTTT.

CDR3 DNA sequence: TGTGCCAGCAGTCCTTCGACTAGCGGGAGGGCCCGGGAGCTGTTTTTT. Translated: CASSPSTSGRARELFF. The chain joins TRBV7-9 to TRBJ2-2, with 14 bases fitting TRBD2. The CDR3 is made up of 16 amino acids. The germline gives CDR1 SEHNR, CDR2 FQNEAQ (reference sequence). J was trimmed by 9 bases and V by 6 bases; bases with no gene match: 9.

The chain has TRBV18 and TRBJ1-4, with 11 bases aligning to TRBD1. The length of the CDR3 is 15 residues. J lost 6 bases, V lost 3 bases, and 3 bases had no gene match. From germline, CDR1 is KGHSH and CDR2 LQKENI. The CDR3 reads CASSPGQGADEKLFF. The CDR3 coding sequence is TGTGCCAGCTCACCCGGACAGGGGGCGGATGAAAAACTGTTTTTT.

The chain recombines TRBV9 with TRBJ1-5, with 10 bases aligning to TRBD1. Germline V lookup: CDR1 SGDLS, CDR2 YYNGEE. Trimming at V came to 2 bases and at J to 7 bases, leaving 6 bases not matched to a gene. The CDR3 length is 15 residues. The CDR3 DNA reads as TGTGCCAGCAGCGTCGGGACAGGGGAAGGACAGCCCCAGCATTTT. Amino acid sequence: CASSVGTGEGQPQHF.

The gene calls are TRBV5-1 and TRBJ2-1; the match to TRBD1 covers 7 bases. Trimming removed 4 bases from V and 8 bases from J; junction bases left unmatched: 9. Germline V gives CDR1 SGHRS, CDR2 YFSETQ. This CDR3 is built from 14 residues. The CDR3 sequence: CASSRSGGGDEQFF. The DNA of the CDR3 is TGCGCCAGCAGCCGATCAGGGGGTGGGGATGAGCAGTTCTTC. Supplemented by reference TRBV5-1 and TRBJ2-1, the full variable domain reads KAGVTQTPRYLIKTRGQQVTLSCSPISGHRSVSWYQQTPGQGLQFLFEYFSETQRNKGNFPGRFSGRQFSNSRSEMNVSTLELGDSALYLCASSRSGGGDEQFFGPGTRLTVL.

The gene calls are TRBV28 and TRBJ2-3, with 8 bases that match TRBD2. Germline values: CDR1 MDHEN, CDR2 SYDVKM. CDR3 length: 15 residues. V trimming: 2 bases; J trimming: 3 bases; junction bases outside the gene matches: 4. CDR3 coding DNA: TGTGCCAGCAGTTTACCTCTAGCGGGTACAGATACGCAGTATTTT. Its translation is CASSLPLAGTDTQYF.

The gene calls are TRBV11-3 and TRBJ1-1; maybe TRBD1 (6 bases). Germline V CDR1 and CDR2: SGHNT, YENEEA. There are 14 residues in the CDR3. Trimming pared 5 bases from V and 1 base from J, leaving 11 bases between. DNA for the CDR3: TGTGCCAGCAGCCAGGGGCAGAAGAACACTGAAGCTTTCTTT. Translating it yields CASSQGQKNTEAFF.

CDR3 sequence: CASRGRGNYGYTF. The CDR3 DNA sequence: TGTGCCAGCAGGGGGCGAGGGAACTATGGCTACACCTTC. The chain carries TRBV2 and TRBJ1-2; tentative D call: TRBD1 (5 bases). This CDR3 has 13 amino acids. Germline CDR1 SNHLY, CDR2 FYNNEI. V was shortened by 6 bases and J by 2 bases, with 10 bases between the two germline ends.

The chain recombines TRBV19 with TRBJ2-1, with TRBD2 matching over 9 bases. The germline V gene encodes CDR1 LNHDA and CDR2 SQIVND (reference sequence). V dropped 4 bases and J dropped 4; count of bases not matched to a gene: 5. The CDR3 extends over 15 amino acids. The CDR3 here is CASSTSSGDYNEQFF. The CDR3 DNA is TGTGCCAGTAGTACTTCTAGCGGGGATTACAATGAGCAGTTCTTC. The full variable domain, in which reference TRBV19 and TRBJ2-1 provide the parts outside the CDR3, is DGGITQSPKYLFRKEGQNVTLSCEQNLNHDAMYWYRQDPGQGLRLIYYSQIVNDFQKGDIAEGYSVSREKKESFPLTVTSAQKNPTAFYLCASSTSSGDYNEQFFGPGTRLTVL.

This clone turned up a few times. The chain couples TRBV27 to TRBJ2-1; D unresolved. CDR3 length equals 14 residues. Trimming shortened V by 7 bases and J by 0 bases, and 10 bases separated the two germline ends. The V gene's germline CDR1 is MNHEY and CDR2 SMNVEV (reference sequence). This CDR3 is CASTPRSSYNEQFF. Here the CDR3 DNA reads TGTGCCAGCACCCCCCGCAGCTCCTACAATGAGCAGTTCTTC.